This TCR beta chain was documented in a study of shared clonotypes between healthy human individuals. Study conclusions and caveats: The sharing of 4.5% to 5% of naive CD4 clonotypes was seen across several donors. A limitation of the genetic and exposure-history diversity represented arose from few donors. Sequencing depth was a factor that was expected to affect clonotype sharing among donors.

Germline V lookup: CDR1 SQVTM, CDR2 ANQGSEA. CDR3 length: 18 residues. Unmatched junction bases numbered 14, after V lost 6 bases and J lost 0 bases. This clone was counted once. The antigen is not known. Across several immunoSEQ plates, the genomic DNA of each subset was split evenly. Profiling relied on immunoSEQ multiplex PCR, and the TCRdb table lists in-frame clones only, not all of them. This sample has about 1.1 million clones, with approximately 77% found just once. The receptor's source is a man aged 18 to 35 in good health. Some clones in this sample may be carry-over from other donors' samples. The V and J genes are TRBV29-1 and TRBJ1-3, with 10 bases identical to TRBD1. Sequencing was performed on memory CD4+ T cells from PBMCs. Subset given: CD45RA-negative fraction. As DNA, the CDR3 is TGCAGCGTAACCGCGACTAGGGACAGGGGACTCTCTGGAAACACCATATATTTT. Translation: CSVTATRDRGLSGNTIYF.